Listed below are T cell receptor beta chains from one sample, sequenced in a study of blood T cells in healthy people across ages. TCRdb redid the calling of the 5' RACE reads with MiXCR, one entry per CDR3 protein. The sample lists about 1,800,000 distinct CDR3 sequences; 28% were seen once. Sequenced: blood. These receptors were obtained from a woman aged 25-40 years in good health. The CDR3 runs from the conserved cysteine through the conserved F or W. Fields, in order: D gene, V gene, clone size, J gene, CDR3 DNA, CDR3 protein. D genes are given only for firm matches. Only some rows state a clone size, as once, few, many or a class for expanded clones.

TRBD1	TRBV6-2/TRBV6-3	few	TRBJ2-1	TGTGCCAGCAGGCCGGGACAGGGAGGCCGGGAGCAGTTCTTC	CASRPGQGGREQFF
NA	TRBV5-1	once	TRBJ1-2	TGCGCCAGCAGCTTGGACGGGGAACCTTATGGCTGCACCTTC	CASSLDGEPYGCTF
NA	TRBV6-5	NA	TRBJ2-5	TGTGCCAGCAGGCCCGGGGTCCGGGGAGAGACCCAGTACTTC	CASRPGVRGETQYF
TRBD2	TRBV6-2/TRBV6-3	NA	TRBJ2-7	TGTGCCAGCAGGGGGGGAGGGAACCCCCCCCTCATCGAGCAGTACTTC	CASRGGGNPPLIEQYF
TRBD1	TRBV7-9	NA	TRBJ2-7	TGTGCCAGCAGCTTACCGGGAAACAGGGGGTTAAGTCTACACGAGCAGTACTTC	CASSLPGNRGLSLHEQYF
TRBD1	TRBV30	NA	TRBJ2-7	TGTGCCTGGAGACACGGACAGGGTTCCTACGAGCAGTACTTC	CAWRHGQGSYEQYF
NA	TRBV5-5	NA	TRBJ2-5	TGCGCCAGCAGCTTGGAGGATGGGGCCGGGGAGACCCAGTACTTC	CASSLEDGAGETQYF
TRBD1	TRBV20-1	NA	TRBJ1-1	TGCAGTGCCCCAAAGGTGGACAGGGTTGAAGCTTTCTTT	CSAPKVDRVEAFF
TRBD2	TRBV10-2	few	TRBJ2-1	TGCGCCAGTTCCAGCGGGGGGGCCGGGGAGCAGTTCTTC	CASSSGGAGEQFF
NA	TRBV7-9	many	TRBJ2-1	TGTGCCAGCAGTGATGAGCAGTTCTTC	CASSDEQFF
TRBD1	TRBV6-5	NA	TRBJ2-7	TGTGCCAGCACCCGCGGACAGGACTACGAGCAGTACTTC	CASTRGQDYEQYF
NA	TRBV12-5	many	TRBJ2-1	TGTGCTAGTGGTTTATCCCAAAAGGATGAGCAGTTCTTC	CASGLSQKDEQFF
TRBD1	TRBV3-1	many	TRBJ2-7	TGTGCCAGCAGCCGCTCGGGACAGGGGGCATTCTACGAGCAGTACTTC	CASSRSGQGAFYEQYF
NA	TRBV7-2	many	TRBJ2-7	TGTGCCAGCAGCTCTGGGGGACGAAGGGAGCAGTACTTC	CASSSGGRREQYF
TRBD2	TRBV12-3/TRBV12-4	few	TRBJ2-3	TGTGCCAGCAGTCCCCGACTAGCGGGGGCCTCAGATACGCAGTATTTT	CASSPRLAGASDTQYF
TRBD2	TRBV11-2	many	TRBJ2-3	TGTGCCAGCAGCTTCGTAGCGGGGAGCACAGATACGCAGTATTTT	CASSFVAGSTDTQYF
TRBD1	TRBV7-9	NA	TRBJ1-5	TGTGCCAGCAGCCAATGGACAGGGGGTACCGACAATCAGCCCCAGCATTTT	CASSQWTGGTDNQPQHF
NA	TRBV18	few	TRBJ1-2	TGTGCCAGCTCACCAGCGACAGAGAGCTATGGCTACACCTTC	CASSPATESYGYTF
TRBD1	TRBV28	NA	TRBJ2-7	TGTGCCAGCAGGGCCTCGGACAGGAACTACGAGCAGTACTTC	CASRASDRNYEQYF
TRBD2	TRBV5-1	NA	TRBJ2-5	TGCGCCAGCAGCCAATCCGGGACTAGCGGGGGAGAGACCCAGTACTTC	CASSQSGTSGGETQYF
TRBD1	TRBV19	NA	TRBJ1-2	TGTGCCAGTCGACAGGGCCATGGCTACACCTTC	CASRQGHGYTF
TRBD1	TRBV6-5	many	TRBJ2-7	TGTGCCAGCAGTTACAGGACAGGGCTCCACGAGCAGTACTTC	CASSYRTGLHEQYF
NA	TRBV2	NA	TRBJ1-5	TGTGCCAGCAGGTGGACAGACAATCAGCCCCAGCATTTT	CASRWTDNQPQHF
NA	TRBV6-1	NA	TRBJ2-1	TGTGCCAGCATGCCGGGGGAAAGCAATGAGCAGTTCTTC	CASMPGESNEQFF
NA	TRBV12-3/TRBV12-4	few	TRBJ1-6	TGTGCCAGCAGTTTAGCGGCATTCGGGAATTCACCCCTCCACTTT	CASSLAAFGNSPLHF
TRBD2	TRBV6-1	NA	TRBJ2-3	TGTGCCAGCGGGTCGGGACTAGCGGGGAGCCCAGATACGCAGTATTTT	CASGSGLAGSPDTQYF
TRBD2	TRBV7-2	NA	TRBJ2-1	TGTGCCAGCAGCTTGACTAGCGGGGGCTACAATGAGCAGTGCTTC	CASSLTSGGYNEQCF
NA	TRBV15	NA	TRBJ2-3	TGTGCCACCAGCAGAGATCCCCCCAGCGGGAGCACAGATACGCAGTATTTT	CATSRDPPSGSTDTQYF
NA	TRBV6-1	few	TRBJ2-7	TGTGCCAGCAGTGAAGTCGCCGCCCGACCTACCTACGAGCAGTACTTC	CASSEVAARPTYEQYF
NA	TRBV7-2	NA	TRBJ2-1	TGTGCCAGCAGCGATCCAGCCAATGAGCAGTTCTTC	CASSDPANEQFF
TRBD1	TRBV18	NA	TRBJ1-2	TGTGCCAGCTCACCCTATCGGGGACAGGGGGCGGTCGGCTATGGCTACACCTTC	CASSPYRGQGAVGYGYTF
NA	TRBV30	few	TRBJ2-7	TGTGCCTGGAGTCCTCGGGACTACGAGCAGTACTTC	CAWSPRDYEQYF
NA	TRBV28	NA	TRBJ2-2	TGTGCCAGCAGTTTGAATAGGGGGTACACCGGGGAGCTGTTTTTT	CASSLNRGYTGELFF
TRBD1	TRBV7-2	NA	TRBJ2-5	TGTGCCACTCTTAAAGCCGGGACAGCGAAAGAGACCCAGTACTTC	CATLKAGTAKETQYF
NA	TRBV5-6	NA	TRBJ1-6	TGTGCCAGCAGCTTGGGCAGCCAATCACCCCTCCACTTT	CASSLGSQSPLHF